The present T cell receptor beta chain was sequenced within a study of cytomegalovirus exposure and HLA in healthy donors. As for this clone: The target antigen is unknown.

Regarding the study as a whole: One variant, a missense change in DCLRE1C, was linked in a later analysis to TCR beta V- and J-gene trimming. What TCR beta sequences reportedly achieved was accurate prediction of HLA-A and HLA-B alleles in most subjects. A later analysis showed HLA-associated TCR beta chains outstripping equally common others in clonal expansion.

Trimming removed 2 bases at V and 4 bases at J, with 12 bases between. Germline CDR1 is SGHNT and CDR2 is YYREEE (reference sequence). The CDR3 contains 14 residues. In the PCR, 60 Vbeta and 13 Jbeta primers were used. The data were produced by immunoSEQ multiplex PCR, yet TCRdb's version contains in-frame clones alone and is incomplete. The sample comprises 55,000 to 75,000 clones, just under 75% of which are singletons, and about 6.8% rests with the top ten. The sequence came from a man younger than 45 in good health and CMV-seropositive. Sequencing was performed on PBMCs. This chain links TRBV5-4 with TRBJ1-2; no firm D call. The CDR3 protein is CASSLPESGYGYTF. In DNA form, the CDR3 reads TGTGCCAGCAGCTTACCCGAGTCTGGCTATGGCTACACCTTC.